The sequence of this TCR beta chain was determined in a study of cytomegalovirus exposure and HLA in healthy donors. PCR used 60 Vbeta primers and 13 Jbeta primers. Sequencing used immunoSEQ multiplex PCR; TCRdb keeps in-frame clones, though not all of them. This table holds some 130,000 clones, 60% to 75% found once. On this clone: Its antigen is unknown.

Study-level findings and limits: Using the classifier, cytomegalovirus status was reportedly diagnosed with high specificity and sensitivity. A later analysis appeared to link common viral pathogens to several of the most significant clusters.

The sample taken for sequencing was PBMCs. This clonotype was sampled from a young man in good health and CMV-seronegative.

DNA of the CDR3: TGCAGCGTTGTAACAGGAGCCTACGAGCAGTACTTC. Encoded protein: CSVVTGAYEQYF. The chain is built from TRBV29-1 and TRBJ2-7; tentative D call: TRBD1 (5 bases). The CDR3 covers 12 residues. CDR1 is SQVTM and CDR2 is ANQGSEA in the germline V gene. The V end was cut by 4 bases, the J end by 2 bases, with 9 bases between.